These 8 T cell receptor beta chains came from one sample sequenced in a study of blood T cell repertoires in COVID-19. Data came from immunoSEQ multiplex PCR; TCRdb stores just in-frame clones and leaves some out. Among approximately 280,000 clones listed, roughly 85% were seen once. Sequencing input: peripheral blood. The receptors were sampled from a man aged 45 to 65 with active or convalescent COVID-19.

V gene TRBV5-1 combines with J gene TRBJ2-1; D gene unclear. This CDR3 comprises 13 residues. The germline V gene encodes CDR1 SGHRS and CDR2 YFSETQ. V was trimmed by 5 bases and J by 6 bases, leaving 12 bases between them. The CDR3 reads CASSERPGNEQFF. CDR3 nucleotide sequence: TGCGCCAGCAGTGAGAGACCAGGCAATGAGCAGTTCTTC.

The chain employs TRBV4-1 and TRBJ1-2; 7 nucleotides align to TRBD1. Per the germline V gene, CDR1 is MGHRA and CDR2 is YSYEKL. This CDR3 region has 15 residues. V lost 4 bases and J lost 6; bases outside the gene matches: 11. The CDR3 region is CASSRLVITGDGYTF. The CDR3 DNA sequence: TGCGCCAGCAGCCGATTAGTTATTACAGGGGATGGCTACACCTTC.

The chain uses TRBV6-4 and TRBJ1-3; no definite D call. The CDR3 spans 15 residues. V was pared by 0 bases and J by 8 bases, with 14 bases between. CDR1 and CDR2 from the germline V gene are MRHNA and SNTAGT. The CDR3 spells CASSDSTDIYDTIYF. The CDR3 DNA reads as TGTGCCAGCAGTGACTCAACAGATATCTACGACACCATATATTTT.

This rearrangement joins TRBV15 to TRBJ1-5; D is uncertain. The CDR3 extends over 14 amino acids. Germline-derived CDR1 and CDR2 are LNHNV and YYDKDF (reference sequence). V shed 4 bases and J shed 5 bases, with 12 bases lying between them. The chain's CDR3 is CATSILLGDQPQHF. DNA for the CDR3: TGTGCCACCAGCATTCTCCTCGGGGATCAGCCCCAGCATTTT.

The J gene is TRBJ1-2, the V gene TRBV18; maybe TRBD1 (5 bases). The CDR3 runs to 16 residues. Germline CDR1 is KGHSH and CDR2 is LQKENI. Between the trimmed V and J ends, which lost 3 bases and 2 bases, there was a span of 16 bases. CDR3 protein: CASSPVAAGLNYGYTF. The CDR3, as DNA: TGTGCCAGCTCACCGGTGGCGGCAGGGTTGAACTATGGCTACACCTTC. Using reference TRBV18 and TRBJ1-2 for the parts outside the CDR3, the full variable domain is NAGVMQNPRHLVRRRGQEARLRCSPMKGHSHVYWYRQLPEEGLKFMVYLQKENIIDESGMPKERFSAEFPKEGPSILRIQQVVRGDSAAYFCASSPVAAGLNYGYTFGSGTRLTVV.

The chain links TRBV5-1 to TRBJ2-3; a weak D match, TRBD2 (5 bases). From germline, CDR1 is SGHRS and CDR2 YFSETQ. Trimming cost V 1 base and J 5 bases, with 11 bases left between them. The CDR3 is made up of 14 amino acids. CDR3: CASSLSEGQDTQYF. The CDR3 nucleotides are TGCGCCAGCAGCTTGAGTGAGGGCCAAGATACGCAGTATTTT.

This chain connects TRBV2 to TRBJ1-5, with TRBD1 matching over 8 bases. V shed 4 bases, J shed 4 bases, and the junction held 6 bases outside the gene matches. This CDR3 contains 15 residues. Germline CDR1 and CDR2: SNHLY and FYNNEI. The CDR3 loop is CASSVRTGQNQPQHF. The CDR3 DNA follows: TGTGCCAGCAGTGTAAGGACAGGGCAGAATCAGCCCCAGCATTTT.

The chain employs TRBV12-3 or TRBV12-4 and TRBJ2-3; unclear D gene. The CDR3 totals 13 residues. Trimming cost V 4 bases and J 2 bases, with 7 bases left between them. CDR3 sequence reads: CASSSEPTDTQYF. DNA for the CDR3: TGTGCCAGCAGTTCAGAACCCACAGATACGCAGTATTTT.